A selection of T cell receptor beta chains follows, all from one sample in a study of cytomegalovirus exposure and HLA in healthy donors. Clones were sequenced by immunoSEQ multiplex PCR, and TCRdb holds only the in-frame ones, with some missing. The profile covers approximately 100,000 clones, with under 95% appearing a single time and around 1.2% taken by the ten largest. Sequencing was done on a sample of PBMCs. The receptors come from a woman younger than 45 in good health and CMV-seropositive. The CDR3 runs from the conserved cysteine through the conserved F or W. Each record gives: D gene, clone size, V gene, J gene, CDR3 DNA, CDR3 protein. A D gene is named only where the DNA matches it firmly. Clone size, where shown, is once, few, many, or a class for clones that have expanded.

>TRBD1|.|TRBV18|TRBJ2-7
TGTGCCAGCTCACCAAGGTCTATTGGACAGGGATCAGGCGAGCAGTACTTC
CASSPRSIGQGSGEQYF
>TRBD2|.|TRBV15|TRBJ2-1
TGTGCCACCAGCAGATCCAAGCGGGAGACATACAATGAGCAGTTCTTC
CATSRSKRETYNEQFF
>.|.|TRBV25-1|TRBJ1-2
TGTGCCAGCAGCAGAGACTTAAACTATGGCTACACCTTC
CASSRDLNYGYTF
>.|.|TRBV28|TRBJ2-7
TGTGCCAGCAGTAAGGGACTTTCGGGATCCTACGAGCAGTACTTC
CASSKGLSGSYEQYF
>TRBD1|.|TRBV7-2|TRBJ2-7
TGTGCCAGCAGCTCCCACGCGGGCAGGCAGGGGGCCTACGAGCAGTACTTC
CASSSHAGRQGAYEQYF
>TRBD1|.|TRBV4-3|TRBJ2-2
TGCGCCAGCAGCCAGAAGGGGGCCTACACCGGGGAGCTGTTTTTT
CASSQKGAYTGELFF
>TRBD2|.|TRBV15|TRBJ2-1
TGTGCCACCAGCCTCACTAGCGCCGGCATTGATGAGCAGTTCTTC
CATSLTSAGIDEQFF
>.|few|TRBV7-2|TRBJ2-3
TGTGCCAGCAGCACCCTCCCCGGGGGTGGCCCCACAGATACGCAGTATTTT
CASSTLPGGGPTDTQYF
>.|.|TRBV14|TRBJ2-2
TGTGCCAGCAGCCAATTGATAGATGTTGGGGAGCTGTTTTTT
CASSQLIDVGELFF
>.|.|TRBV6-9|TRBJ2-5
TGTGCCACCCAGAACCAAGAGACCCAGTACTTC
CATQNQETQYF
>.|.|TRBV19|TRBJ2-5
TGTGCCAGTAGCCTCACAGGGAATCCCGAGACCCAGTACTTC
CASSLTGNPETQYF
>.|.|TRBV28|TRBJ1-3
TGTGCCAGCAGTTTATTCGCTGGGCAGGGGGGAAACACCATATATTTT
CASSLFAGQGGNTIYF
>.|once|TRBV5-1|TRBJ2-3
TGCGCCAGCAAGGACAGTCCGAGCACAGATACGCAGTATTTT
CASKDSPSTDTQYF
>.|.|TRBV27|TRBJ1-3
TGTGCCAGCAGCCACGCCGATCGGAGGGATGGAAACACCATATATTTT
CASSHADRRDGNTIYF
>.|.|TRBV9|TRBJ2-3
TGTGCCAGCAGCGTCGGCGGGGCAGATACGCAGTATTTT
CASSVGGADTQYF
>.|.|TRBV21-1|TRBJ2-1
TGTGCCAGCAGCAAAGTGCTAGACGTCCAGTTCTTC
CASSKVLDVQFF
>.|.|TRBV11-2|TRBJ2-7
TGTGCCAGCAGGGGTAGCAGCTACGAGCAGTACTTC
CASRGSSYEQYF
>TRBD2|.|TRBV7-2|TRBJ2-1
TGTGCCAGCAGCCCTAGGGGGGGATTAGCGGGAGTCAATGAGCAGTTCTTC
CASSPRGGLAGVNEQFF
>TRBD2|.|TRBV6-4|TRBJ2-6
TGTGCCAGCAGTCCGACTAGCGGAGGGTCTGGGGCCAACGTCCTGACTTTC
CASSPTSGGSGANVLTF
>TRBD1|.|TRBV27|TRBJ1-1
TGTGCCAGCAGTTCCCAGGGGGCTGACACTGAAGCTTTCTTT
CASSSQGADTEAFF
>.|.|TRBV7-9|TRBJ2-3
TGTGCCAGCAGCTTAGGATCCAGGGCCACAGATACGCAGTATTTT
CASSLGSRATDTQYF
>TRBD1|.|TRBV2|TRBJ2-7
TGTGCCAGCAGTGAAGGGGCGGGGGTCGGGACAGGGGTCGAGCAGTACTTC
CASSEGAGVGTGVEQYF
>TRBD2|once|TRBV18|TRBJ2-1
TGTGCCAGCTCACCACCTCAGCGGGAGTTAAATGAGCAGTTCTTC
CASSPPQRELNEQFF
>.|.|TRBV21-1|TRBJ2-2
TGTGCCAGCAGCAAAAAGGCGGGAGGACCGAACACCGGGGAGCTGTTTTTT
CASSKKAGGPNTGELFF
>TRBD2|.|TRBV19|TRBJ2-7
TGTGCCAGTAGTCTAACGGGGGGACCGAGTACGGAGCAGTACTTC
CASSLTGGPSTEQYF
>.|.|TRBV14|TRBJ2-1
TGTGCCAGCAGCCAAGATTCGAGCTTTTTAGATGAGCAGTTCTTC
CASSQDSSFLDEQFF
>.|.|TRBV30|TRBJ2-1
TGTGCCTGGAGTGTACCGGATACACAGGGATGGGAGCAGTTCTTC
CAWSVPDTQGWEQFF
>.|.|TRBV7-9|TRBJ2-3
TGTGCCAGCAGCTTATTCTGGGGCCGGGTGGGTTCCACAGATACGCAGTATTTT
CASSLFWGRVGSTDTQYF
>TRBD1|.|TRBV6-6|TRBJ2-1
TGTGCCAGCACACACGGACCGGGACAGGGTTACAATGAGCAGTTCTTC
CASTHGPGQGYNEQFF
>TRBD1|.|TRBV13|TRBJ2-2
TGTGCCAGCAGCTTGACACAGGGGGCGCAGGGCACCGGGGAGCTGTTTTTT
CASSLTQGAQGTGELFF
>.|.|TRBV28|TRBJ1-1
TGTGCCTCCACGAAAGAGGAAGCTTTCTTT
CASTKEEAFF
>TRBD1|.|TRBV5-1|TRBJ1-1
TGCGCCAGCAGCTTGGAGACAGGGCTAGCTGAAGCTTTCTTT
CASSLETGLAEAFF
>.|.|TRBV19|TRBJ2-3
TGTGCCAGTAGTAGTACAGGGATAGATACGCAGTATTTT
CASSSTGIDTQYF
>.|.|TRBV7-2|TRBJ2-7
TGTGCCAGCAGCGCGTCTAGCGTGCAGTACTTC
CASSASSVQYF
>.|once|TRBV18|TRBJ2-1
TGTGCCAGCTCACCACCGTCTCGCGGCTCCTACAATGAGCAGTTCTTC
CASSPPSRGSYNEQFF
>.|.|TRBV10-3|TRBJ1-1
TGTGCCATCAGCGGGCTGGAGGACAGCGTTGTGGCTTTCTTT
CAISGLEDSVVAFF
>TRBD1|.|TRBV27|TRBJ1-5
TGTGCCAGCAGCCCCTGGACAGGGACGTATAGCAATCAGCCCCAGCATTTT
CASSPWTGTYSNQPQHF
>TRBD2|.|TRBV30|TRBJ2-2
TGTGCCTGGACGGCTAGCGGAACAACCGGGGAGCTGTTTTTT
CAWTASGTTGELFF
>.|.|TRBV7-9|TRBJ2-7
TGTGCCAGCAGCGCCCAGGGTCCCCCCTTCGAGCAGTACTTC
CASSAQGPPFEQYF
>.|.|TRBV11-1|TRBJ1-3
TGTGCCAGCAGCTTAGCTCGGGGTGGAGGAAACACCATATATTTT
CASSLARGGGNTIYF
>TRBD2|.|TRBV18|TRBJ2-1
TGTGCCAGCTCACCTCTGACTAGCTCAGGCGAGCAGTTCTTC
CASSPLTSSGEQFF
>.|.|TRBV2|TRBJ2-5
TGTGCCAGCAGGGCAGACCAAGAGACCCAGTACTTC
CASRADQETQYF
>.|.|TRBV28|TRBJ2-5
TGTGCCAGCAGTATAGGGGTTAGGGCTCGAGAGACCCAGTACTTC
CASSIGVRARETQYF
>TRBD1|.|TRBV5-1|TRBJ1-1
TGCGCCAGCAGCTCCGAGGGACAGGCAAATGAAGCTTTCTTT
CASSSEGQANEAFF
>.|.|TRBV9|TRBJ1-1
TGTGCCAGCAGCGTAGGCACAGGGCCCTTGAACACTGAAGCTTTCTTT
CASSVGTGPLNTEAFF